A single T cell receptor (beta chain) is shown here with its context. The repertoire was sequenced with immunoSEQ multiplex PCR; TCRdb's copy has only in-frame clones and lacks some. The table lists 4,700 or so clones, 55% to 80% of them singletons. Trimming removed 0 bases at V and 0 bases at J, with 8 bases between. This CDR3 has 15 residues. Germline V gene sequence: CDR1 SGHTA, CDR2 FQGTGA. Normal lung sampling was at least 3 cm from the tumour, as distant as possible. The source of the sample is a study of immune cell composition in non-small cell lung cancer. Sequenced sample: non-adjacent lung tissue. The source of this sequence is a human donor with non-small cell lung cancer. The V gene is TRBV7-3, the J gene TRBJ1-1, with D possibly TRBD1 on 6 matching bases. The CDR3 reads CASSLTDSMNTEAFF. As DNA, the CDR3 is TGTGCCAGCAGCTTAACGGACAGCATGAACACTGAAGCTTTCTTT.